The clone carrying this T cell receptor (beta chain) was counted many times. What it recognizes is unknown. V gave up 7 bases and J gave up 4 bases; unmatched junction bases: 4. CDR1 is SGHAT, CDR2 FQNNGV, per germline. CDR3 length equals 15 residues. As originally analysed: A classifier of distant metastasis in papillary thyroid cancer was built from CDR3 differences (across clinicopathological groups). TCRdb re-called the PCR reads with MiXCR. The V and J calls come from TCRdb's annotation, not from the publication. The sample has tens of thousands of clones; approximately 15% are singletons. This specimen belongs to a study of metastatic and nonmetastatic thyroid tumors. Study information: Repertoires were compared across blood and tumor or nodule tissue from malignant and benign thyroid patients. Study-wide points: Malignant thyroid tumors reportedly had TCR beta diversity that was significantly higher than in benign nodules, in blood and tumor.

Among the patients, none had received any treatment before thyroid surgery. The chain links TRBV11-2 to TRBJ2-2; TRBD2 agrees at 12 bases. The origin of this receptor is a female donor with papillary thyroid cancer or a benign thyroid nodule (not recorded which). Some clones in this sample may be carry-over from other donors' samples. Source material: blood. This CDR3 reads CASTPLAGGTGELFF. In DNA form, the CDR3 reads TGTGCCAGCACACCACTAGCGGGAGGCACCGGGGAGCTGTTTTTT.